These T cell receptor beta chains were read from a single sample in a study of tumor-infiltrating lymphocytes in primary liver carcinoma. TCRdb re-called the multiplex PCR reads through MiXCR, storing one row per CDR3 protein. The table lists 80,000 or so distinct CDR3 sequences, approximately 70% of them singletons, with roughly 25% in the top ten. Sample: tumor-adjacent normal liver tissue. The source of these receptors is a man aged 40-49 years with primary liver carcinoma and hepatitis B virus infection. Each CDR3 is given with its conserved first and last residue. Fields, in order: J gene, V gene, clone size, CDR3 protein. The size field is filled for only some rows; it gives once, few, many or a size class.

>TRBJ1-5|TRBV2|NA
CASNRDSNQPQHF
>TRBJ1-6|TRBV20-1|NA
CNAHTDRESSPLHF
>TRBJ2-1|TRBV11-2|few
CAFSLGVREQFF
>TRBJ2-7|TRBV6-2/TRBV6-3|NA
CGSSQGRTYEEYF
>TRBJ2-1|TRBV6-6|medium-sized
CASSHQTYRALSSYNEQFF
>TRBJ1-1|TRBV7-2|NA
CASGLTTNTEAFF
>TRBJ2-7|TRBV28|NA
CASNSGTDVSYEHYF
>TRBJ2-2|TRBV7-9|NA
CAPPEYIGELFF
>TRBJ1-1|TRBV28|NA
CAGSLLTWDYPGPEAFF
>TRBJ1-1|TRBV14|NA
CTSSQDVDRVTRRLGTEAFF
>TRBJ2-5|TRBV4-2|many
CASSLSPGLAEETQYF
>TRBJ2-1|TRBV5-4|NA
CTSSPGGLAGGSEQFF
>TRBJ2-2|TRBV4-1|NA
CATSQDFAGLAGAPGAGELFF
>TRBJ2-6|TRBV6-2/TRBV6-3|NA
CPTHPHETGANVLTF
>TRBJ2-5|TRBV11-2|NA
CASCLARLALGDKETQYF
>TRBJ2-5|TRBV11-2|NA
CTSSLARIALGKKETQYF
>TRBJ2-2|TRBV29-1|NA
CSLRTSSTGELFF